Following are 19 T cell receptor beta chains from one sample sequenced in a study of cytomegalovirus exposure and HLA in healthy donors. PCR was performed using 60 Vbeta and 13 Jbeta primers. Using immunoSEQ multiplex PCR, the repertoire was profiled, and TCRdb retains in-frame clones only, with some absent. Of around 230,000 clones in the sample, 78% were seen once. The specimen sequenced was PBMCs. The receptors shown here come from a boy aged 5-17 years in good health and CMV-seronegative.

This clone has just one count. This sequence joins TRBV5-1 and TRBJ1-5; D is unresolved. V was trimmed by 5 bases and J by 5 bases, leaving 5 bases between them. The CDR3 loop spans 11 amino acids. Germline CDR1 and CDR2: SGHRS and YFSETQ. The CDR3 nucleotides read TGCGCCAGCAGTTATCATCAGCCCCAGCATTTT. This gives the protein CASSYHQPQHF.

The gene calls are TRBV18 and TRBJ1-2; D unresolved. Trimming took off 2 bases at V and 3 bases at J, with 7 bases between the two ends. The CDR3 totals 13 residues. The germline V gene encodes CDR1 KGHSH and CDR2 LQKENI. CDR3: CASSPEVDYGYTF. In DNA, the CDR3 is TGTGCCAGCTCACCAGAGGTTGACTATGGCTACACCTTC.

The chain carries TRBV27 and TRBJ2-2, with D perhaps matching TRBD2 (6 bases). CDR1 and CDR2 from the germline V gene are MNHEY and SMNVEV (reference sequence). The ends were cut back, 6 bases at V and 4 bases at J, with 12 bases in the middle. The CDR3 loop spans 14 amino acids. The chain's CDR3 is CASSASEITGELFF. The CDR3 DNA reads TGTGCCAGCAGCGCTAGCGAGATCACCGGGGAGCTGTTTTTT.

Only one count was recorded for this clone. J is TRBJ1-2 and V is TRBV5-1, with 10 bases that match TRBD1. Trimming removed 1 base from V and 5 bases from J; junction bases left unmatched: 2. Germline CDR1 SGHRS, CDR2 YFSETQ. CDR3 length equals 14 residues. This chain's CDR3 is CASSLKGQGYGYTF. The CDR3 DNA reads as TGCGCCAGCAGCTTGAAGGGACAGGGGTATGGCTACACCTTC.

The chain is built from TRBV18 and TRBJ2-5; maybe TRBD2 (5 bases). CDR3 length: 14 amino acids. CDR1 is KGHSH and CDR2 is LQKENI in the germline V gene. The V and J ends lost 0 bases and 5 bases respectively, with 10 bases between them. In DNA form, the CDR3 reads TGTGCCAGCTCACCACCGTCGGGGTTGGAGACCCAGTACTTC. Its protein product is CASSPPSGLETQYF.

There are a few counts of this clone. V usage is TRBV7-6 and J usage is TRBJ1-1; 9 bases align to TRBD1. This CDR3 has 13 amino acids. Germline CDR1 SGHVS, CDR2 FNYEAQ. V was pared by 3 bases and J by 7 bases, with 3 bases of the junction left unmatched. CDR3 nucleotides: TGTGCCAGCAGCTTGGGGACAGGGCGTGAAGCTTTCTTT. Translated: CASSLGTGREAFF.

This clone has just a few counts. The J gene is TRBJ1-1, the V gene TRBV6-5, with TRBD1 identical over 7 bases. This CDR3 comprises 15 residues. V shed 2 bases, J shed 1 base, and the junction held 4 bases outside the gene matches. Germline values: CDR1 MNHEY, CDR2 SVGAGI. The chain's CDR3 is CASSYPDRPNTEAFF. The CDR3 DNA is TGTGCCAGCAGTTACCCGGACAGGCCGAACACTGAAGCTTTCTTT.

The chain is built from TRBV5-6 and TRBJ1-2; a weak D match, TRBD1 (6 bases). The CDR3 is 16 residues long. Per germline, CDR1 SGHDT and CDR2 YYEEEE. Trimming took 2 bases from V and 2 from J, leaving 16 bases between them. CDR3 in amino acids: CASSFNPGHENYGYTF. The CDR3 DNA reads as TGTGCCAGCAGCTTTAACCCGGGACATGAGAACTATGGCTACACCTTC.

The rearrangement uses TRBV19 and TRBJ1-1; D might be TRBD1 (5 bases). In germline, CDR1 is LNHDA, CDR2 SQIVND (reference sequence). Deletions cut 7 bases from V and 4 bases from J, with 16 bases between. The CDR3 sequence is 14 residues long. As DNA, the CDR3 is TGTGCCAGTACCGATTCACCCGGGGGCACTGAAGCTTTCTTT. This translates into CASTDSPGGTEAFF.

The chain combines TRBV14 with TRBJ2-5; 10 nucleotides match TRBD2. Germline CDR1 and CDR2: SGHDN and FVKESK. The CDR3 covers 16 residues. V lost 1 base and J lost 9; bases outside the gene matches: 11. DNA for the CDR3: TGTGCCAGCAGCCAAGTTGGCCTAGCGGGAGAGACGGCCCAGTACTTC. It encodes CASSQVGLAGETAQYF.

This clone appeared once. This chain links TRBV7-7 with TRBJ1-1; D ambiguous. The CDR3 covers 15 residues. The V end lost 4 bases, the J end lost 1 base, and 13 bases lay between the germline ends. Germline CDR1 SSHAT, CDR2 FNYEAQ (reference sequence). CDR3 nucleotides: TGTGCCAGCAGCTCAGAGGTTCGGAAGAACACTGAAGCTTTCTTT. It specifies CASSSEVRKNTEAFF.

This rearrangement joins TRBV5-1 to TRBJ2-1; 7 nucleotides agree with TRBD2. The CDR3 length is 15 residues. The junction had 4 bases not matched to a gene; V was cut back by 0 bases and J by 4 bases. From germline, CDR1 is SGHRS and CDR2 YFSETQ. Here the CDR3 DNA reads TGCGCCAGCAGCTTGGATGGGCGGGGGTACAATGAGCAGTTCTTC. It yields the protein CASSLDGRGYNEQFF.

The chain uses TRBV19 and TRBJ2-1; 9 bases are shared with TRBD1. Per the germline V gene, CDR1 is LNHDA and CDR2 is SQIVND (reference sequence). V was clipped by 3 bases and J by 7 bases; unmatched bases: 10. This CDR3 is 16 amino acids long. CDR3 residues: CASSIGPQQGANEQFF. In DNA form, the CDR3 reads TGTGCCAGTAGTATTGGGCCCCAACAGGGGGCTAATGAGCAGTTCTTC.

The V gene is TRBV9, the J gene TRBJ1-1, with 9 bases that match TRBD1. Germline CDR1 and CDR2: SGDLS and YYNGEE. With 3 bases clipped from V and 1 base from J, the junction kept 10 bases outside the gene matches. The CDR3 sequence is 17 residues long. CDR3 DNA sequence: TGTGCCAGCAGCGCTCGGACAGGGGAAAGGGGGAACACTGAAGCTTTCTTT. Protein: CASSARTGERGNTEAFF.

On this clone: A junction boundary mismatches the germline segment, possibly from a read error. The chain joins TRBV7-2 to TRBJ1-2; a weak D match, TRBD1 (5 bases). This CDR3 comprises 11 residues. CDR1 SGHTA and CDR2 FQGNSA come from the germline V gene. The DNA for the CDR3 is TGTGCCAGCAGCTCTCGCGCAGGGCCCCACTTC. Translated: CASSSRAGPHF.

The rearrangement joins TRBV7-6 to TRBJ2-7, with 11 bases that match TRBD1. Per germline, CDR1 SGHVS and CDR2 FNYEAQ. Losses at the gene ends were 5 bases for V and 5 bases for J; bases not matched to a gene: 11. This CDR3 spans 16 amino acids. This CDR3 reads CASSPRYGTGGHEQYF. The CDR3 coding sequence is TGTGCCAGCAGCCCAAGATACGGGACAGGGGGACACGAGCAGTACTTC.

This clone turned up a few times. The rearrangement uses TRBV4-2 and TRBJ2-5, with TRBD2 as a possible D gene (6 bases). This CDR3 has 15 residues. V dropped 0 bases and J dropped 0 bases, with 8 bases sitting between them. Germline CDR1 LGHNA, CDR2 YNFKEQ. CDR3 loop: CASSQDGTYQETQYF. CDR3 coding DNA: TGTGCCAGCAGCCAAGATGGGACTTACCAAGAGACCCAGTACTTC.

In its sample, this clone was seen a few times. The genes are TRBV7-9 and TRBJ2-5; 9 nucleotides agree with TRBD2. The V gene end was trimmed by 9 bases and the J gene end by 3 bases; junction bases not matched to a gene: 14. This CDR3 has 16 residues. From germline, CDR1 is SEHNR and CDR2 FQNEAQ (reference sequence). The CDR3 DNA follows: TGTGCCAGGGGTATAGCGGGAGAGAGAGGGAAAGAGACCCAGTACTTC. It translates to CARGIAGERGKETQYF.

The chain joins TRBV25-1 to TRBJ2-1; a weak D match, TRBD1 (6 bases). V was cut by 3 bases and J by 3 bases, with 9 bases left in between. Germline V gene sequence: CDR1 MGHDK, CDR2 SYGVNS. This CDR3 has 14 amino acids. The CDR3 DNA sequence: TGTGCCAGCAGTGAGGGACACTTCTACAATGAGCAGTTCTTC. The encoded protein is CASSEGHFYNEQFF.